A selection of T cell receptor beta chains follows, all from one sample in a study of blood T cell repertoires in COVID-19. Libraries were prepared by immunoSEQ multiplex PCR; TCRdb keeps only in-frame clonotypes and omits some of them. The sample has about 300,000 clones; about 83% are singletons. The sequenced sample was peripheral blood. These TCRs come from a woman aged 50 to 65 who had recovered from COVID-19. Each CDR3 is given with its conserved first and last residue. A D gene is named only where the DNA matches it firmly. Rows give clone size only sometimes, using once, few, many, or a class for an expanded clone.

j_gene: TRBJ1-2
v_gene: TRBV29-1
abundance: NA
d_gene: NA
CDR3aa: CSVEDRGVGVNYGYTF
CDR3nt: TGCAGCGTTGAAGACCGGGGGGTCGGAGTTAACTATGGCTACACCTTC

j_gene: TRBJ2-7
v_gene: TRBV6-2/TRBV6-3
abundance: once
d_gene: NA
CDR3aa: CASSPDRAYEQYF
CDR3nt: TGTGCCAGCAGTCCGGACAGAGCCTACGAGCAGTACTTC

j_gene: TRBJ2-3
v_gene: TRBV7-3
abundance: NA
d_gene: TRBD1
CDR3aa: CASSYTTGGIDTQYF
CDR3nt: TGTGCCAGCAGCTACACGACAGGGGGGATAGATACGCAGTATTTT

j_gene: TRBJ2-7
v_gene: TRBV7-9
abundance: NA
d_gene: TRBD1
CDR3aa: CASSPDREHEQYF
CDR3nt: TGTGCCAGCAGCCCGGACAGGGAACACGAGCAGTACTTC

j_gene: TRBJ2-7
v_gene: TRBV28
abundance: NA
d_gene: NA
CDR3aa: CASRFRDTLLEQYF
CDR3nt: TGTGCCAGCAGATTCCGGGACACCCTACTCGAGCAGTACTTC

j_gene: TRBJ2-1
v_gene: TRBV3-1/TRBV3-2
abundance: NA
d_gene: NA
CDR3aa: CASSQRGARGGISYNEQFF
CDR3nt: TGTGCCAGCAGCCAGAGGGGGGCCCGGGGAGGGATCTCCTACAATGAGCAGTTCTTC

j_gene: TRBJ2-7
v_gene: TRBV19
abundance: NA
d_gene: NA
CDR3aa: CASSIVPGREQYF
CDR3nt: TGTGCCAGTAGTATAGTCCCAGGTAGGGAGCAGTACTTC

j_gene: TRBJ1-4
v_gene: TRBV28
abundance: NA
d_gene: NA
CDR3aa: CASSPQGPANEKLFF
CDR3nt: TGTGCCAGCAGTCCTCAGGGTCCCGCTAATGAAAAACTGTTTTTT

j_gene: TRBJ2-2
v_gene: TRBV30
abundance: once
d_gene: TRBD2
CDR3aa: CAWGGSGVNTGELFF
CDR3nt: TGTGCCTGGGGGGGGAGCGGGGTTAACACCGGGGAGCTGTTTTTT

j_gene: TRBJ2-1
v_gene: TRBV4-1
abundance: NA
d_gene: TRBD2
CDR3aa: CASSQSRRGGLYNEQFF
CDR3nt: TGCGCCAGCAGCCAGAGTCGGCGGGGGGGCCTCTACAATGAGCAGTTCTTC

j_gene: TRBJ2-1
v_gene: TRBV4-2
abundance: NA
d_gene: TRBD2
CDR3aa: CASSQDLSGAYNEQFF
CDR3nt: TGTGCCAGCAGCCAAGATTTGAGCGGGGCCTACAATGAGCAGTTCTTC

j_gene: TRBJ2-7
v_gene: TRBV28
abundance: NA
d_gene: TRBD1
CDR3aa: CASRSGTGGSYEQYF
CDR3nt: TGTGCCAGCAGATCCGGGACAGGGGGCTCCTACGAGCAGTACTTC

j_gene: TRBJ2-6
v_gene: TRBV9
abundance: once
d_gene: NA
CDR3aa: CASSVTMTPNSGANVLTF
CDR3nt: TGTGCCAGCAGCGTAACCATGACACCTAACTCTGGGGCCAACGTCCTGACTTTC

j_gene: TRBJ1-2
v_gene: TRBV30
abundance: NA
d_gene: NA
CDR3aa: CAWSVRVDFHGYTF
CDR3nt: TGTGCCTGGAGTGTCAGGGTTGATTTCCATGGCTACACCTTC

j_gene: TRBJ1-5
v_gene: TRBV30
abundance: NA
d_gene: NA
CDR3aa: CAWSVLGGAQHF
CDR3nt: TGTGCCTGGAGTGTACTGGGGGGGGCCCAGCATTTT

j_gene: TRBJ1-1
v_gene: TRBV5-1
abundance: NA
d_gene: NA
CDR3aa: CASSGGQPNTEAFF
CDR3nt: TGCGCCAGCAGCGGAGGACAGCCTAACACTGAAGCTTTCTTT

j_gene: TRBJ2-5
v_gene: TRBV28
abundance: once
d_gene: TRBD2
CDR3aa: CAILPTSGKIGTQYF
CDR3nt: TGTGCCATCCTCCCGACTAGCGGGAAAATCGGGACCCAGTACTTC

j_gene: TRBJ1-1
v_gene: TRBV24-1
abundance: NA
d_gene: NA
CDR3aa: CATSGGGPEAFF
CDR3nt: TGTGCCACCAGTGGCGGTGGTCCTGAAGCTTTCTTT

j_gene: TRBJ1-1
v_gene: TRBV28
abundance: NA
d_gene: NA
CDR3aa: CASSFRGLGEAFF
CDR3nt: TGTGCCAGCAGTTTCAGGGGCCTCGGTGAAGCTTTCTTT